This record looks at one T cell receptor beta chain sequence and its context. The sample has other DNA sequences that encode this CDR3 too. V lost 5 bases to trimming and J lost 2 bases, with 3 bases between them. The CDR3 spans 11 residues. Documented treatment: some 20 received Ad26.COV2.S at low or high dose, single or two shots; several received placebo; per-sample allocation not given. Collection of the samples took place on day 63 after the first injection of vaccine or placebo. A Boston adult aged 18-55 years was the donor. Generated by immunoSEQ multiplex PCR, the TCRdb table keeps only in-frame clones and is missing some. The sample includes around 500,000 clones, roughly nine tenths of them seen just once. These data are taken from a study of Ad26.COV2.S vaccination and SARS-CoV-2 variants. In the study overall: Intramuscularly, Ad26.COV2.S was given either once or twice, 56 days apart.

The sequenced sample was peripheral blood, obtained in a trial of Ad26.COV2.S vaccine versus placebo. The sequence came from a person aged 18-60 years who received the Ad26.COV2.S COVID-19 vaccine or a placebo. The chain recombines TRBV12-3 or TRBV12-4 with TRBJ2-5; no clear D gene. CDR3 in DNA: TGTGCCAGCAGTCTTCAAGAGACCCAGTACTTC. This encodes CASSLQETQYF.